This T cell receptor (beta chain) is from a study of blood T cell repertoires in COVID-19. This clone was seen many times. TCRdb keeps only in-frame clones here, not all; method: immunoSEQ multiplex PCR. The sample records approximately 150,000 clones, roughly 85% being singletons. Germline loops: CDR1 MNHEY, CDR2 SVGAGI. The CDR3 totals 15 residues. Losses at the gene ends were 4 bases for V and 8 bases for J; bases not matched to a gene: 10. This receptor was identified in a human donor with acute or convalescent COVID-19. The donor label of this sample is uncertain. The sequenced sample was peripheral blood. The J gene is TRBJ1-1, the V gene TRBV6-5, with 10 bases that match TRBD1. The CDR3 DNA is TGTGCCAGCAGTTCACGGACAGGGGGGGGACGCGAAGCTTTCTTT. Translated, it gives CASSSRTGGGREAFF.